These 14 T cell receptor beta chains came from one sample sequenced in a study of T-cell reconstitution after alpha-beta-depleted transplantation in children. It was with unique molecular identifiers that the TCRbeta library was prepared. TCRdb redid the calling of the PCR reads with MiXCR, one entry per CDR3 protein. The top ten clones hold about 5% of a sample with 200,000 or so distinct CDR3 sequences, roughly 6.3% of them seen once. The sequencing here drew on PBMCs, taken before TCRalphabeta/CD19-depleted stem cell transplant. These receptor sequences come from a girl less than two years old with combined immunodeficiency, due to receive a stem cell transplant.

This clonotype has a count of ten or more. CDR3 protein: CASSYGDGKKNIQYF. CDR3 coding DNA: TGTGCCAGCAGTTACGGGGACGGTAAAAAAAACATTCAGTACTTC. The gene calls are TRBV12-3 or TRBV12-4 and TRBJ2-4; D may correspond to TRBD1 or TRBD2 (5 bases each). This CDR3 is 15 amino acids long. V lost 4 bases to trimming and J lost 4 bases, with 14 bases between them.

This clonotype was detected many times. This rearrangement joins TRBV12-3 or TRBV12-4 to TRBJ2-2, with 9 bases identical to TRBD2. The J segment lost 1 base and the V segment lost 6 bases, leaving 6 bases of the junction unmatched. This CDR3 is built from 16 residues. The CDR3 protein is CASRGTSWMNTGELFF. The DNA for the CDR3 is TGTGCCAGCAGAGGGACTAGCTGGATGAACACCGGGGAGCTGTTTTTT.

This clonotype was seen at least ten times. This chain uses TRBV7-9 with TRBJ2-1; D gene ambiguous. CDR1 and CDR2 (germline): SEHNR, FQNEAQ (reference sequence). This CDR3 is 13 amino acids long. With 0 bases removed from V and 10 bases from J, the gap between germline ends came to 10 bases. The CDR3 loop is CASSLALVGEQFF. In nucleotides, the CDR3 is TGTGCCAGCAGCTTAGCGCTAGTAGGGGAGCAGTTCTTC.

This clonotype has ten or more counts. The chain combines TRBV14 with TRBJ2-5; no reliable D call. This CDR3 is built from 17 residues. From germline, CDR1 is SGHDN and CDR2 FVKESK. V dropped 0 bases and J dropped 1 base, with 15 bases sitting between them. CDR3 sequence: CASSQEFPFSSQETQYF. As DNA, the CDR3 is TGTGCCAGCAGCCAAGAATTCCCATTTTCGAGCCAAGAGACCCAGTACTTC.

In its sample, this clonotype was seen many times. The J gene is TRBJ2-7, the V gene TRBV19; 13 bases are shared with TRBD2. CDR3 length equals 16 residues. Trimming removed 9 bases from V and 4 bases from J; junction bases left unmatched: 12. Germline assignment: CDR1 LNHDA and CDR2 SQIVND (reference sequence). The CDR3: CASRLAGGHNGYEQYF. Here the CDR3 DNA reads TGTGCCAGCAGACTAGCGGGAGGACACAACGGGTACGAGCAGTACTTC.

The gene calls are TRBV11-2 and TRBJ2-2, with 12 bases that match TRBD2. CDR1 and CDR2 (germline): SGHAT, FQNNGV. The CDR3 is made up of 18 amino acids. The trim removed 3 bases at V and 7 bases at J, leaving 12 bases unmatched. CDR3 sequence: CASSLTPRTSGTVGELFF. For the CDR3, the DNA is TGTGCCAGCAGCTTGACACCTAGGACTAGCGGGACCGTCGGGGAGCTGTTTTTT.

Ten or more counts support this clonotype. The chain employs TRBV7-8 and TRBJ2-7; D is ambiguous. The V end lost 1 base, the J end lost 3 bases, and 10 bases lay between the germline ends. CDR1 and CDR2 (germline): SGHVS, FQNEAQ. The CDR3 is 14 amino acids. DNA of the CDR3: TGTGCCAGCAGCTTAGTCTCAGCCCTCTACGAGCAGTACTTC. Its translation: CASSLVSALYEQYF.

This clonotype occurred many times. The chain combines TRBV28 with TRBJ2-1, with TRBD2 matching 12 bases. From germline, CDR1 is MDHEN and CDR2 SYDVKM. The CDR3 is made up of 20 amino acids. Trimming at V came to 6 bases and at J to 4 bases, leaving 19 bases not matched to a gene. CDR3 protein: CASSSLGLAGGRVLYNEQFF. CDR3 nucleotide sequence: TGTGCCAGCAGCTCGCTAGGGCTAGCGGGAGGGCGAGTACTTTACAATGAGCAGTTCTTC.

At least ten counts were recorded for this clonotype. J is TRBJ2-1 and V is TRBV4-1; D unresolved. The CDR3 runs 12 residues. Germline lookup yields CDR1 MGHRA and CDR2 YSYEKL. V dropped 0 bases and J dropped 10 bases, with 7 bases sitting between them. CDR3 nucleotide sequence: TGCGCCAGCAGCCAAGATGTGGGGGAGCAGTTCTTC. It specifies CASSQDVGEQFF.

In its sample, this clonotype was seen many times. The rearrangement uses TRBV4-1 and TRBJ2-2; D is unresolved. The CDR3 sequence is 13 residues long. Germline V lookup: CDR1 MGHRA, CDR2 YSYEKL. Trimming removed 0 bases at V and 6 bases at J, with 5 bases between. The CDR3 DNA sequence: TGCGCCAGCAGCCAAGATCGGGCCGGGGAGCTGTTTTTT. Its protein product is CASSQDRAGELFF.

This clonotype was counted ten times or more. The genes are TRBV28 and TRBJ1-4; D unresolved. Trimming left V 3 bases short and J 8 bases short, with 13 bases between. The CDR3 runs 14 residues. The germline gives CDR1 MDHEN, CDR2 SYDVKM. The DNA of the CDR3 is TGTGCCAGCAGTTTTAAATCCCGTATCGAAAAACTGTTTTTT. Its protein product is CASSFKSRIEKLFF.

This clonotype has ten or more counts. The V gene is TRBV11-2, the J gene TRBJ2-4, with D maybe TRBD2 (6 bases). In germline, CDR1 is SGHAT, CDR2 FQNNGV. The ends were cut back, 5 bases at V and 8 bases at J, with 16 bases in the middle. This CDR3 contains 14 residues. The CDR3 DNA sequence: TGTGCCAGCAGCCGGGACTGGGGTGGGGACATTCAGTACTTC. Translating it yields CASSRDWGGDIQYF.

This clonotype turned up a few times. V is TRBV5-1 and J is TRBJ1-2; D is possibly TRBD1 (6 bases). Trimming removed 4 bases from V and 3 bases from J, with 10 bases in between. There are 13 residues in the CDR3. Germline V gene lookup returns CDR1 SGHRS and CDR2 YFSETQ. CDR3 protein: CASSLYRDYGYTF. CDR3 nucleotides: TGCGCCAGCAGCCTTTACAGGGACTATGGCTACACCTTC. The full variable domain, its missing parts supplied by reference TRBV5-1 and TRBJ1-2, is KAGVTQTPRYLIKTRGQQVTLSCSPISGHRSVSWYQQTPGQGLQFLFEYFSETQRNKGNFPGRFSGRQFSNSRSEMNVSTLELGDSALYLCASSLYRDYGYTFGSGTRLTVV.

This clonotype came up many times. The chain is built from TRBV7-8 and TRBJ1-2; D perhaps matches TRBD1 (6 bases). Trimming took off 5 bases at V and 4 bases at J, with 17 bases between the two ends. The CDR3 length is 15 residues. From germline, CDR1 is SGHVS and CDR2 FQNEAQ. The DNA of the CDR3 is TGTGCCAGCAGCCACAGGGACTTATCTCCCTATGGCTACACCTTC. Protein product: CASSHRDLSPYGYTF.